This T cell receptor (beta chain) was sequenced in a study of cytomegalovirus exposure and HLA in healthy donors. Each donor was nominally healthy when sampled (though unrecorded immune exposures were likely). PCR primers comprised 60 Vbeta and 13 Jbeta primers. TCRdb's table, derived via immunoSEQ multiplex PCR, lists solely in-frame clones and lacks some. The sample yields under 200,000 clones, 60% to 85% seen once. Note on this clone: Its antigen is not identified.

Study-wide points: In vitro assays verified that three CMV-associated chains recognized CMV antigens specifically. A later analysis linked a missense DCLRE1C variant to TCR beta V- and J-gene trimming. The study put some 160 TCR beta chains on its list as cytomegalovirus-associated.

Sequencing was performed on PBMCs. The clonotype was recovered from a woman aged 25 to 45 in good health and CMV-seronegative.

The CDR3 region has the DNA TGTGCCAGCAGTGAGGCGGGGAAGAACACCGGGGAGCTGTTTTTT. It translates to CASSEAGKNTGELFF. The rearrangement joins TRBV2 to TRBJ2-2; D possibly corresponds to TRBD2 (6 bases). V lost 3 bases, J lost 1 base, and 9 bases lay in between. CDR3 size: 15 residues. From germline, CDR1 is SNHLY and CDR2 FYNNEI.